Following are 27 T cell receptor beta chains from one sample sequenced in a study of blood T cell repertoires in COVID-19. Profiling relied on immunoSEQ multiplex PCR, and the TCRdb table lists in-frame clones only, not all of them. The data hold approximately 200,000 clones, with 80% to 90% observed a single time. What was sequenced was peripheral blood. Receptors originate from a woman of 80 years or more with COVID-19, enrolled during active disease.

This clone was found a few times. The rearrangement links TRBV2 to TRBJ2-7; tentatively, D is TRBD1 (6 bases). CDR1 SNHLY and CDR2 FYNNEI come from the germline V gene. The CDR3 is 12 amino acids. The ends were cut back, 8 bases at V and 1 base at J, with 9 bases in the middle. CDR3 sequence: CASQGWSYEQYF. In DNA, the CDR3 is TGTGCCAGCCAGGGGTGGTCCTACGAGCAGTACTTC.

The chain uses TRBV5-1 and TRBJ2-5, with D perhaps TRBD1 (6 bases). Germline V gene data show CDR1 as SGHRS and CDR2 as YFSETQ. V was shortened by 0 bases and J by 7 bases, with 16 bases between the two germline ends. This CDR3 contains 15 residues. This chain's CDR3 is CASSLGDNYPGTQYF. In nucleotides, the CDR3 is TGCGCCAGCAGCTTGGGGGACAACTACCCGGGGACCCAGTACTTC.

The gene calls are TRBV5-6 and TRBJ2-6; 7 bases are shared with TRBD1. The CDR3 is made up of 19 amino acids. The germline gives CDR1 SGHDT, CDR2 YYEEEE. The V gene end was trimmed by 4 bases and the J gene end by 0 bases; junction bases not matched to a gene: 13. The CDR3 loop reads CASSRVGQAEHSGANVLTF. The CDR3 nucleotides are TGTGCCAGCAGCCGGGTCGGACAGGCAGAACACTCTGGGGCCAACGTCCTGACTTTC.

The CDR3 DNA reads as TGTGCCACCAGCAGAGACCTGGACTCTCGCCTCGCGCAGTACTTC. Translated: CATSRDLDSRLAQYF. The chain is built from TRBV15 and TRBJ2-7; D may be TRBD2 (5 bases). The CDR3 spans 15 residues. The V gene lost 0 bases and the J gene lost 9 bases, with 18 bases spanning the gap. Germline lookup yields CDR1 LNHNV and CDR2 YYDKDF (reference sequence).

Here the CDR3 reads CASSYRQGRYNEQFF. In DNA, the CDR3 is TGCGCCAGCAGCTATAGACAGGGCCGGTACAATGAGCAGTTCTTC. The rearrangement links TRBV5-1 to TRBJ2-1; 7 bases are a match to TRBD1. V lost 3 bases and J lost 4; bases outside the gene matches: 7. This CDR3 has 15 amino acids. Per germline, CDR1 SGHRS and CDR2 YFSETQ.

The chain's CDR3 is CASGTSGNEQYF. CDR3 DNA: TGTGCCAGCGGGACTAGCGGCAACGAGCAGTACTTC. The chain links TRBV12-3 or TRBV12-4 to TRBJ2-7, with 11 bases identical to TRBD2. V dropped 8 bases and J dropped 5; count of bases not matched to a gene: 2. CDR3 length equals 12 residues.

The CDR3 nucleotides read TGTGCCAGCAGTGAAATGGTCCGACTACCAAGCACAGATACGCAGTATTTT. Translating it yields CASSEMVRLPSTDTQYF. The chain joins TRBV2 to TRBJ2-3, with D possibly matching TRBD2 (5 bases). With 2 bases removed from V and 0 bases from J, the gap between germline ends came to 15 bases. Germline CDR1 SNHLY, CDR2 FYNNEI. This CDR3 spans 17 amino acids.

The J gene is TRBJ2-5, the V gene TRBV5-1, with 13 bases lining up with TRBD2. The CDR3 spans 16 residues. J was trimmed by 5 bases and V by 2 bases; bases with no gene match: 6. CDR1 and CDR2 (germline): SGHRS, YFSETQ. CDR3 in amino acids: CASSFRLAGGRETQYF. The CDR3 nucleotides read TGCGCCAGCAGCTTCCGACTAGCGGGGGGTCGGGAGACCCAGTACTTC.

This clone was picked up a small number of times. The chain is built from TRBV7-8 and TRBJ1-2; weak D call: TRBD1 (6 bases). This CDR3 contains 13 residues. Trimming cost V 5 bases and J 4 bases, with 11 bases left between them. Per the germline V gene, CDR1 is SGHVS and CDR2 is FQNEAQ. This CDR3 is CASSPTGGYGYTF. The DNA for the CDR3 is TGTGCCAGCAGCCCGACAGGTGGCTATGGCTACACCTTC.

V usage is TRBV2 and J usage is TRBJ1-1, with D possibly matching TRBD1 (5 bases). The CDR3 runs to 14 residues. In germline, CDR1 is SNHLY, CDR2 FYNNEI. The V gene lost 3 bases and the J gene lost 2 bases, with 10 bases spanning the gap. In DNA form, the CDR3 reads TGTGCCAGCAGTGAGGCGGGACGTAACACTGAAGCTTTCTTT. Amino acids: CASSEAGRNTEAFF.

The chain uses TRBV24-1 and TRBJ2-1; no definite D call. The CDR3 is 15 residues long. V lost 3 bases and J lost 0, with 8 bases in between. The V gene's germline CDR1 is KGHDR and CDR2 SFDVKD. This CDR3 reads CATSDIGVSYNEQFF. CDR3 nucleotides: TGTGCCACCAGTGATATAGGAGTCTCCTACAATGAGCAGTTCTTC.

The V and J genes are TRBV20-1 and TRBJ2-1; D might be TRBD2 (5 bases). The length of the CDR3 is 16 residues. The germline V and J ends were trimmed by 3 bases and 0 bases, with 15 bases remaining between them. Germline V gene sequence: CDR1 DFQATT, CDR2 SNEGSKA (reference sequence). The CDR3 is CSASWSWESSYNEQFF. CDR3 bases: TGCAGTGCTAGTTGGTCGTGGGAGAGCTCCTACAATGAGCAGTTCTTC.

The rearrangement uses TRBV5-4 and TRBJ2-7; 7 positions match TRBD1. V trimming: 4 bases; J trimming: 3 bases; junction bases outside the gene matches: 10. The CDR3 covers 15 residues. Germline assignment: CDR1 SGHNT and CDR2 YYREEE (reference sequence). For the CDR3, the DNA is TGTGCCAGCAGCCCTGGTCTAGGGGGCGGCTACGAGCAGTACTTC. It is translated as CASSPGLGGGYEQYF.

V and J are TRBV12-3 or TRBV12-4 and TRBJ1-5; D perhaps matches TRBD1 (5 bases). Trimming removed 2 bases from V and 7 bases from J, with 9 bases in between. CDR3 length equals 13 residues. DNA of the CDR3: TGTGCCAGCAGTTTACAGGGTGGCCAGCCCCAGCATTTT. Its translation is CASSLQGGQPQHF.

The CDR3 sequence: CASSLRATEDYLPNQPQHF. CDR3 nucleotides: TGTGCCAGCAGCTTACGGGCTACAGAGGACTACCTACCGAATCAGCCCCAGCATTTT. V usage is TRBV7-8 and J usage is TRBJ1-5, with no clear D. CDR3 length equals 19 residues. Trimming removed 2 bases from V and 4 bases from J, with 24 bases in between. CDR1 is SGHVS and CDR2 is FQNEAQ in the germline V gene.

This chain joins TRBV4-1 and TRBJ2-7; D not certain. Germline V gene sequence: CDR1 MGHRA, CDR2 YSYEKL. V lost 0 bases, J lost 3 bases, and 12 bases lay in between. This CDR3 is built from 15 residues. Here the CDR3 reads CASSQDPGNNYEQYF. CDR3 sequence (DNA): TGCGCCAGCAGCCAAGACCCAGGTAACAACTACGAGCAGTACTTC.

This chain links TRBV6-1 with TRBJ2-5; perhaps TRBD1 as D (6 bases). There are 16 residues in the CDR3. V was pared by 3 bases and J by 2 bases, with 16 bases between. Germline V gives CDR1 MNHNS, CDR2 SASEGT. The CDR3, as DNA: TGTGCCAGCAGTGATAGAAGGGGGTGGGGTCAAGAGACCCAGTACTTC. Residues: CASSDRRGWGQETQYF.

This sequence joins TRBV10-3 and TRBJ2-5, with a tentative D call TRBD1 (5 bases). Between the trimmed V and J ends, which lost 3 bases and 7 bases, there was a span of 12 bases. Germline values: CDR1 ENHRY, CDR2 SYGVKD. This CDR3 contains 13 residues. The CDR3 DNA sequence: TGTGCCATCAGTGATATGGGTCAGGGGACCCAGTACTTC. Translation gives CAISDMGQGTQYF.

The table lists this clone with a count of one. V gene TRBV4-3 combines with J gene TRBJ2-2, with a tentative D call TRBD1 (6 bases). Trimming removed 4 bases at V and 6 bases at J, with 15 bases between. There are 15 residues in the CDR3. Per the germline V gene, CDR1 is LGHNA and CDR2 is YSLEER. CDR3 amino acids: CASSLFYRDPGELFF. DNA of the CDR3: TGCGCCAGCAGCCTTTTCTACAGGGATCCCGGGGAGCTGTTTTTT.

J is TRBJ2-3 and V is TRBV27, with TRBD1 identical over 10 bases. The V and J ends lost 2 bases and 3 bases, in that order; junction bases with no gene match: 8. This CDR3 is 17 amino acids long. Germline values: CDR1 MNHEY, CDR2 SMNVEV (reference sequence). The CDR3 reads CASSLRTGGRMTDTQYF. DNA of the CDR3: TGTGCCAGCAGTTTACGGACAGGGGGGCGGATGACAGATACGCAGTATTTT.

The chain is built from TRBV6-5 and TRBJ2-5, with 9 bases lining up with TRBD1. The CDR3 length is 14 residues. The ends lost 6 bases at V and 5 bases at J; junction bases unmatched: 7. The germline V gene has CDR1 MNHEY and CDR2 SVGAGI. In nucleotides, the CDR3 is TGTGCCAGCAGACAGGGGGCAGTCGGGGAGACCCAGTACTTC. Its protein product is CASRQGAVGETQYF.

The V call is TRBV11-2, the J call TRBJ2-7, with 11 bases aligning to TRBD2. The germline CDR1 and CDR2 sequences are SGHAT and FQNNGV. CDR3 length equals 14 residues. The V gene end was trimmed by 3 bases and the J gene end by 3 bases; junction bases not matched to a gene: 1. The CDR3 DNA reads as TGTGCCAGCAGCTTTGGGACTAGCGGCTACGAGCAGTACTTC. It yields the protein CASSFGTSGYEQYF.

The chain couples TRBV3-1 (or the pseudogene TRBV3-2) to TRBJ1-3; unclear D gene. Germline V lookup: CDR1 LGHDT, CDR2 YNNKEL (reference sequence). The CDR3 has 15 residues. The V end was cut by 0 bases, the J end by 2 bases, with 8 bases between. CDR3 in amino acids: CASSQDLGPGNTIYF. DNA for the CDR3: TGTGCCAGCAGCCAAGATCTCGGTCCTGGAAACACCATATATTTT.

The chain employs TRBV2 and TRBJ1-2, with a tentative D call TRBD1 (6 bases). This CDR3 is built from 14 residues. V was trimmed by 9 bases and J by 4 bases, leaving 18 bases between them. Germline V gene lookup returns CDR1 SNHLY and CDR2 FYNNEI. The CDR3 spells CASEMDGGVYGYTF. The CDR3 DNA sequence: TGTGCCAGTGAGATGGATGGGGGCGTCTATGGCTACACCTTC.

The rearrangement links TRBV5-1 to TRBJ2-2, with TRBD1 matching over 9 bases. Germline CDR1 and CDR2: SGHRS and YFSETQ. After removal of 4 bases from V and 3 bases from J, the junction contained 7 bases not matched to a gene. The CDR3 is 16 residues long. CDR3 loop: CASSVGQGWDTGELFF. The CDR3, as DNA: TGCGCCAGCAGCGTTGGACAGGGGTGGGACACCGGGGAGCTGTTTTTT.

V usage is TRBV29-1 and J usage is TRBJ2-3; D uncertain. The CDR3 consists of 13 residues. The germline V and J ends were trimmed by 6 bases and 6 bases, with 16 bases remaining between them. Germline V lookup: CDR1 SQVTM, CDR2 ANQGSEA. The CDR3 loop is CSVDTSTSDTQYF. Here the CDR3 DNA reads TGCAGCGTCGATACTTCTACCTCGGATACGCAGTATTTT.

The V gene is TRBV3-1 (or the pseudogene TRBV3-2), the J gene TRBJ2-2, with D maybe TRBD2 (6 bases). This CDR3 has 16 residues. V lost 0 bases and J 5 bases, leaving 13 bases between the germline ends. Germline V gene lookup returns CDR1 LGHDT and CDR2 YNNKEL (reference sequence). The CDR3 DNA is TGTGCCAGCAGCCAAGAAGGAGGGCTACGAACCGGGGAGCTGTTTTTT. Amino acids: CASSQEGGLRTGELFF.